These 17 T cell receptor beta chains came from one sample sequenced in a study of early T cells in non-severe SARS-CoV-2 infection. One entry per CDR3 protein, called by TCRdb with MiXCR from the 5' RACE reads. This sample carries tens of thousands of distinct CDR3 sequences, more than 5.5% of them seen once, and the ten largest clones take roughly 4.5%. Sequencing was performed on whole blood. These receptors came from an adult who was a healthcare worker with PCR-confirmed SARS-CoV-2 infection or an uninfected control (not recorded which).

This clonotype was observed at least ten times. The rearrangement uses TRBV11-2 and TRBJ2-7; 8 bases line up with TRBD1. The germline V gene encodes CDR1 SGHAT and CDR2 FQNNGV. V gave up 5 bases and J gave up 3 bases; unmatched junction bases: 9. The CDR3 extends over 15 amino acids. CDR3 region: CASSPDRDAGYEQYF. The CDR3 DNA reads TGTGCCAGCAGCCCGGACAGGGATGCCGGCTACGAGCAGTACTTC.

Many counts were recorded for this clonotype. This chain connects TRBV6-1 to TRBJ1-1; D is uncertain. CDR1 is MNHNS and CDR2 is SASEGT in the germline V gene. The CDR3 is 17 residues long. V dropped 0 bases and J dropped 0 bases, with 14 bases sitting between them. CDR3 loop: CASSEALSGILNTEAFF. The CDR3 nucleotides read TGTGCCAGCAGTGAAGCGTTGTCCGGTATTCTGAACACTGAAGCTTTCTTT.

This clonotype was seen many times. This rearrangement joins TRBV11-2 to TRBJ2-2; D tentatively fits TRBD1 or TRBD2 (5 bases each). Deletions cut 3 bases from V and 4 bases from J, with 12 bases between. The CDR3 runs 15 residues. The V gene's germline CDR1 is SGHAT and CDR2 FQNNGV. CDR3 nucleotide sequence: TGTGCCAGCAGCTTTGAGGGGCTCGGCACCGGGGAGCTGTTTTTT. Its translation: CASSFEGLGTGELFF.

This clonotype was seen repeatedly, ten times or more. The V and J genes are TRBV29-1 and TRBJ2-2; no definite D call. In germline, CDR1 is SQVTM, CDR2 ANQGSEA. This CDR3 region has 12 residues. Deletions cut 4 bases from V and 7 bases from J, with 10 bases between. CDR3 loop: CSVVLNGGELFF. In nucleotides, the CDR3 is TGCAGCGTTGTACTGAATGGCGGGGAGCTGTTTTTT.

This clonotype rates as medium-sized. The CDR3, as DNA: TGTGCCAGCAGCCCTGGACTAGCCTACAATGAGCAGTTCTTC. Translation: CASSPGLAYNEQFF. The chain joins TRBV7-2 to TRBJ2-1; 7 bases match TRBD2. CDR3 length equals 14 residues. V dropped 5 bases and J dropped 2; count of bases not matched to a gene: 3. Germline values: CDR1 SGHTA, CDR2 FQGNSA.

This clonotype was detected ten times or more. The rearrangement uses TRBV7-8 and TRBJ2-1, with 8 bases identical to TRBD2. The CDR3 length is 19 residues. The germline CDR1 and CDR2 sequences are SGHVS and FQNEAQ. The J segment lost 0 bases and the V segment lost 5 bases, leaving 15 bases of the junction unmatched. The CDR3 protein is CASSEDWREVPPSYNEQFF. In DNA, the CDR3 is TGTGCCAGCAGCGAAGACTGGCGGGAGGTCCCACCCTCCTACAATGAGCAGTTCTTC. The full variable domain, with the rest looked up from reference TRBV7-8 and TRBJ2-1, is GAGVSQSPRYKVAKRGQDVALRCDPISGHVSLFWYQQALGQGPEFLTYFQNEAQLDKSGLPSDRFFAERPEGSVSTLKIQRTQQEDSAVYLCASSEDWREVPPSYNEQFFGPGTRLTVL.

A word on this clonotype: This sequence may be a read error, since a much larger clone differs from it by one base. The CDR3 end shows no conserved phenylalanine or tryptophan, and so a read error is likely. The chain couples TRBV20-1 to TRBJ2-7; no reliable D call. The CDR3 length is 10 residues. Deletions cut 4 bases from V and 3 bases from J, with 4 bases between. Germline assignment: CDR1 DFQATT and CDR2 SNEGSKA (reference sequence). The CDR3, as DNA: TGCAGTGCTATAGACTACGAGCAGTACCTC. Its translation is CSAIDYEQYL.

This clonotype was recorded at least ten times. This sequence joins TRBV28 and TRBJ2-7; the match to TRBD1 covers 7 bases. CDR1 MDHEN and CDR2 SYDVKM come from the germline V gene. V lost 1 base to trimming and J lost 5 bases; unmatched junction nucleotides: 8. This CDR3 has 15 amino acids. The CDR3 DNA reads as TGTGCCAGCAGTTTATTAGGGCAGGGGGACGACGAGCAGTACTTC. It encodes CASSLLGQGDDEQYF.

This clonotype was seen repeatedly, ten times or more. The rearrangement joins TRBV7-3 to TRBJ1-1; D unresolved. Germline V lookup: CDR1 SGHTA, CDR2 FQGTGA. The CDR3 is 18 residues long. The V gene lost 2 bases and the J gene lost 0 bases, with 19 bases spanning the gap. The CDR3 nucleotides read TGTGCCAGCAGCTTATATGGGAGCTGGTTCTTCATGAACACTGAAGCTTTCTTT. As protein: CASSLYGSWFFMNTEAFF. Full variable domain (rest looked up from reference TRBV7-3 and TRBJ1-1): GAGVSQTPSNKVTEKGKYVELRCDPISGHTALYWYRQSLGQGPEFLIYFQGTGAADDSGLPNDRFFAVRPEGSVSTLKIQRTERGDSAVYLCASSLYGSWFFMNTEAFFGQGTRLTVV.

In this sample, this clonotype turned up many times. The chain combines TRBV7-9 with TRBJ1-1; D remains ambiguous. Germline lookup yields CDR1 SEHNR and CDR2 FQNEAQ (reference sequence). The CDR3 has 14 amino acids. Trimming removed 5 bases from V and 0 bases from J, with 10 bases in between. The CDR3 spells CASSTLLMNTEAFF. DNA for the CDR3: TGTGCCAGCAGCACCCTTCTTATGAACACTGAAGCTTTCTTT.

The sample holds many counts of this clonotype. The chain recombines TRBV5-6 with TRBJ1-1; perhaps TRBD1 as D (5 bases). Germline V gene lookup returns CDR1 SGHDT and CDR2 YYEEEE. This CDR3 region has 16 residues. V gave up 0 bases and J gave up 4 bases, with 16 bases separating them. The CDR3 protein is CASSLGREGQATEAFF. The DNA for the CDR3 is TGTGCCAGCAGCTTGGGGCGGGAGGGGCAGGCCACTGAAGCTTTCTTT.

This clonotype was recorded many times. V gene TRBV28 combines with J gene TRBJ2-5; weak D call: TRBD1 (7 bases). CDR3 length: 16 residues. Germline V gene lookup returns CDR1 MDHEN and CDR2 SYDVKM. Deletions cut 5 bases from V and 4 bases from J, with 20 bases between. Here the CDR3 reads CASSPRGEVGRETQYF. For the CDR3, the DNA is TGTGCCAGCAGTCCCAGGGGGGAAGTTGGGCGAGAGACCCAGTACTTC.

This clonotype appeared many times. J is TRBJ2-1 and V is TRBV13, with TRBD2 identical over 14 bases. The ends lost 3 bases at V and 5 bases at J; junction bases unmatched: 0. Per the germline V gene, CDR1 is PRHDT and CDR2 is FYEKMQ (reference sequence). The CDR3 spans 15 residues. DNA of the CDR3: TGTGCCAGCAGCTTGGGACTAGCGGGGGACAATGAGCAGTTCTTC. It yields the protein CASSLGLAGDNEQFF. Combining the CDR3 with reference TRBV13 and TRBJ2-1 gives the whole variable domain AAGVIQSPRHLIKEKRETATLKCYPIPRHDTVYWYQQGPGQDPQFLISFYEKMQSDKGSIPDRFSAQQFSDYHSELNMSSLELGDSALYFCASSLGLAGDNEQFFGPGTRLTVL.

This clonotype has at least ten counts. The rearrangement links TRBV19 to TRBJ1-5; a weak D match, TRBD1 (5 bases). The CDR3 is 16 residues long. The V gene lost 5 bases and the J gene lost 3 bases, with 17 bases spanning the gap. Per germline, CDR1 LNHDA and CDR2 SQIVND (reference sequence). This CDR3 is CASSDWGWGNNQPQHF. The CDR3 DNA reads as TGTGCCAGTAGTGATTGGGGGTGGGGAAACAATCAGCCCCAGCATTTT.

This clonotype was seen repeatedly, ten times or more. The chain recombines TRBV28 with TRBJ2-7, with a possible D match to TRBD1 (6 bases). Trimming removed 2 bases at V and 1 base at J, with 9 bases between. The CDR3 is 14 amino acids. The germline V gene encodes CDR1 MDHEN and CDR2 SYDVKM. In DNA, the CDR3 is TGTGCCAGCAGTTTACAGGGGCGATCCTACGAGCAGTACTTC. It encodes CASSLQGRSYEQYF.

This clonotype came up many times. The chain combines TRBV6-5 with TRBJ2-7, with 7 nucleotides matching TRBD1. CDR3 length: 14 amino acids. The germline gives CDR1 MNHEY, CDR2 SVGAGI. With V trimmed by 2 bases and J by 3 bases, 4 bases remained unmatched. The CDR3 DNA sequence: TGTGCCAGCAGTTACAGGGACAGAGGCTACGAGCAGTACTTC. The encoded protein is CASSYRDRGYEQYF.

This clonotype is categorized as medium-sized (0.01 to 0.1%). The chain links TRBV6-1 to TRBJ2-2, with TRBD1 matching 9 bases. The J segment lost 3 bases and the V segment lost 8 bases, leaving 4 bases of the junction unmatched. Germline V gene lookup returns CDR1 MNHNS and CDR2 SASEGT. The CDR3 extends over 14 amino acids. The CDR3 region has the DNA TGTGCCAGCCCGGGACAGGGAGACACCGGGGAGCTGTTTTTT. Translated, it gives CASPGQGDTGELFF.